This T cell receptor (beta chain) was captured by sequencing in a study of vaccination effects on CD4 cells after COVID-19. Sequencing was preceded by expansion of antigen-specific CD4+ T cells with viral peptide pools in the ViraFEST assay. Following an approximately eleven-day culture, CD4+ T cells were purified. Vaccine recipients lacked prior SARS-CoV-2 infection and had negative nucleocapsid antibodies. Libraries were prepared by immunoSEQ multiplex PCR; TCRdb keeps only in-frame clonotypes and omits some of them. The sample carries tens of thousands of clones, 65% to 80% recorded once. A note on this clone: Its antigen is currently unknown.

Germline V gene lookup returns CDR1 MNHNS and CDR2 SASEGT. This CDR3 region has 12 residues. Trimming removed 6 bases at V and 1 base at J, with 6 bases between. The TCR sequence derives from a human donor who received a COVID-19 vaccine. V is TRBV6-1 and J is TRBJ1-2; D is unclear. Sequenced material: CD4+ T cells from PBMCs cultured with HCoV-NL63 spike peptides, taken before COVID-19 vaccination. CDR3 sequence reads: CASRDRNYGYTF. The CDR3 coding sequence is TGTGCCAGCAGGGACCGTAACTATGGCTACACCTTC.